These T cell receptor beta chains were read from a single sample in a study of cytomegalovirus exposure and HLA in healthy donors. Profiling relied on immunoSEQ multiplex PCR, and the TCRdb table lists in-frame clones only, not all of them. The table lists around 80,000 clones, around 10% of them singletons. The sequenced material came from PBMCs. These receptors came from a man in his fifties or sixties in good health and CMV-seropositive. Each CDR3 is given with its conserved first and last residue. D genes are given only for firm matches. Rows may omit the clone size; those that give it use once, few, many or a size class.

abundance | j_gene | v_gene | d_gene | CDR3nt | CDR3aa
- | TRBJ2-2 | TRBV7-9 | - | TGTGCCAGCAGCTTATGGGAGACGAACACCGGGGAGCTGTTTTTT | CASSLWETNTGELFF
- | TRBJ2-7 | TRBV5-6 | - | TGTGCCAGCAGCCCCCCAGGGGAAGGCTACGAGCAGTACTTC | CASSPPGEGYEQYF
- | TRBJ2-7 | TRBV7-6 | TRBD1 | TGTGCCAGCAGCTTAGAAGGGGGCGCCTTATCTGACGAGCAGTACTTC | CASSLEGGALSDEQYF
- | TRBJ2-1 | TRBV15 | - | TGTGCCACCAGCAGGCCCACTAGAGGACTTTACAATGCGCAGTTCTTC | CATSRPTRGLYNAQFF
- | TRBJ1-1 | TRBV5-1 | TRBD1 | TGCGCCAGCAGCTATGAGACAGGGGGCGCGAACACTGAAGCTTTCTTT | CASSYETGGANTEAFF
few | TRBJ2-7 | TRBV5-1 | - | TGCGCCAGCAGCCCCGAAGGGAGTAAGTACGAGCAGTACTTC | CASSPEGSKYEQYF
few | TRBJ1-1 | TRBV5-1 | TRBD1 | TGCGCCAGCAGCTTGGACAGGGGCATTGAAGCTTTCTTT | CASSLDRGIEAFF
- | TRBJ1-2 | TRBV18 | - | TGTGCCAGCTCATCCGGGGTCTATGGCTACACCTTC | CASSSGVYGYTF
few | TRBJ1-5 | TRBV30 | - | TGTGCCTTGGGAGGAAGTGGACAGCCCCAGCATTTT | CALGGSGQPQHF
- | TRBJ2-1 | TRBV11-3 | - | TGTGCCAGCAGTCCAAACCCCACTAGCCGTGAGCAGTTCTTC | CASSPNPTSREQFF
- | TRBJ2-7 | TRBV11-2 | - | TGTGCCAGCAGTTTTGGGCCCGGCTACGAGCAGTACTTC | CASSFGPGYEQYF
once | TRBJ2-3 | TRBV5-4 | - | TGTGCCAGCAGCTTAGGTTTGGGCGGGGCGGTTGATACGCAGTATTTT | CASSLGLGGAVDTQYF
few | TRBJ2-1 | TRBV10-3 | - | TGTGCCATCCGTCCCCTCGGGGGGCTCGGGGGTGAGCAGTTCTTC | CAIRPLGGLGGEQFF
few | TRBJ2-7 | TRBV30 | TRBD2 | TGTGCCTGGAGTAAGCTAGCGGGCTCCTACGAGCAGTACTTC | CAWSKLAGSYEQYF
few | TRBJ1-6 | TRBV4-1 | - | TGCGCCAGCAGCCAAGACAGGGGAAGCTCCTATAATTCACCCCTCCACTTT | CASSQDRGSSYNSPLHF
- | TRBJ1-2 | TRBV30 | - | TGTGCCTGGAGTGTGGGGGGCTATGGCTACACCTTC | CAWSVGGYGYTF
- | TRBJ2-3 | TRBV11-3 | - | TGTGCCAGCAGCCCGGGGACAGCGGGAGATACGCAGTATTTT | CASSPGTAGDTQYF
few | TRBJ2-1 | TRBV9 | - | TGTGCCAGCAGCCCCCCCCGGGGAGGAGGTGAGCAGTTCTTC | CASSPPRGGGEQFF
few | TRBJ1-1 | TRBV5-1 | - | TGCGCCAGCAGCGCGGAGGCAGACACTGAAGCTTTCTTT | CASSAEADTEAFF
- | TRBJ1-5 | TRBV10-1 | - | TGCGCCAGCCGGTGCATGTGTAGCAATCAGCCCCAGCATTTT | CASRCMCSNQPQHF
- | TRBJ2-5 | TRBV29-1 | - | TGCAGCGCCGGACAGATCATCCGGGAGACCCAGTACTTC | CSAGQIIRETQYF
few | TRBJ1-2 | TRBV30 | TRBD1 | TGTGCCTGGAGTGTCATGGGACAGAACTATGGCTACACCTTC | CAWSVMGQNYGYTF
- | TRBJ2-3 | TRBV4-1 | TRBD2 | TGCGCCAGCAGCCCCCCGGTAGCGGGGGACACAGATACGCAGTATTTT | CASSPPVAGDTDTQYF
- | TRBJ2-5 | TRBV25-1 | TRBD1 | TGTGCCAGCAGTGTCGGACAGGCGGGAGAGACCCAGTACTTC | CASSVGQAGETQYF
- | TRBJ1-4 | TRBV4-1 | - | TGCGCCAGCAGCCAAGTACGTGGCAGGGATCCTACTAATGAAAAACTGTTTTTT | CASSQVRGRDPTNEKLFF
- | TRBJ1-4 | TRBV19 | - | TGTGCCAGTAGTTTCACAGGGATTGAAGAAAAACTGTTTTTT | CASSFTGIEEKLFF
- | TRBJ1-6 | TRBV27 | TRBD1 | TGTGCCAGCAGGGACAGGGAAAATTCACCCCTCCACTTT | CASRDRENSPLHF
few | TRBJ2-1 | TRBV19 | - | TGTGCCAGTAGCCCACGCCCAGGGATAATCTATGAGCAGTTCTTC | CASSPRPGIIYEQFF
- | TRBJ2-3 | TRBV6-6 | TRBD1 | TGTGCCAGCAGTTACTCGGGACAGGACACAGATACGCAGTATTTT | CASSYSGQDTDTQYF
few | TRBJ2-5 | TRBV2 | - | TGTGCCAGCAGTGAATCTGCGCCAGGGACCCAGTACTTC | CASSESAPGTQYF
once | TRBJ2-1 | TRBV14 | - | TGTGCCAGCAGCCAATTTAGGGGTCCTCACAATGAGCAGTTCTTC | CASSQFRGPHNEQFF
- | TRBJ1-2 | TRBV11-2 | TRBD1 | TGTGCCAGCAGCTTCGCGGGACAGGGGTTAGAGGGCTACACCTTC | CASSFAGQGLEGYTF
- | TRBJ1-4 | TRBV25-1 | - | TGTGCCAGCAGTGGAGGTGGAGGTGAAAAACTGTTTTTT | CASSGGGGEKLFF
- | TRBJ2-7 | TRBV5-1 | - | TGCGCCAGCAGCGGTGTGAGAGAGCAGTACTTC | CASSGVREQYF
- | TRBJ2-7 | TRBV5-1 | TRBD2 | TGCGCCAGCAGCTCCTTAGCGGGAGGAAAGAACGAGCAGTACTTC | CASSSLAGGKNEQYF
- | TRBJ2-1 | TRBV19 | - | TGTGCCAGTACAACAGGGACATTCTACAATGAGCAGTTCTTC | CASTTGTFYNEQFF
few | TRBJ2-1 | TRBV6-1 | TRBD1 | TGTGCCAGCAGTCGGGACAGGGCAACCAATGAGCAGTTCTTC | CASSRDRATNEQFF
few | TRBJ2-7 | TRBV5-1 | TRBD2 | TGCGCCAGCAGCGTAGGACTAGCGGGAGCCATAACCTACGAGCAGTACTTC | CASSVGLAGAITYEQYF
- | TRBJ2-3 | TRBV6-6 | - | TGTGCCAGCAGTTACGAGCGGATGCTCACAGATACGCAGTATTTT | CASSYERMLTDTQYF
- | TRBJ2-3 | TRBV11-2 | - | TGTGCCAGCAGCCTGTCAAGGGGAGATACGCAGTATTTT | CASSLSRGDTQYF
- | TRBJ2-2 | TRBV28 | - | TGTGCCTCTCACTGGGCGACGAACACCGGGGAGCTGTTTTTT | CASHWATNTGELFF
few | TRBJ2-1 | TRBV4-1 | - | TGCGCCAGCAGCCAACAGGGCGGGATCTCCTACAATGAGCAGTTCTTC | CASSQQGGISYNEQFF
- | TRBJ1-1 | TRBV7-2 | TRBD1 | TGTGCCAGCAGCTTAGAGACAGGGAGGACTGAAGCTTTCTTT | CASSLETGRTEAFF
- | TRBJ2-3 | TRBV5-1 | - | TGCGCCAGCAGCTTGGATGGGAGGAGGGCAGATACGCAGTATTTT | CASSLDGRRADTQYF
few | TRBJ2-3 | TRBV6-5 | - | TGTGCCAGCAGTGGTACTGCAGATACGCAGTATTTT | CASSGTADTQYF
- | TRBJ2-2 | TRBV7-9 | TRBD1 | TGTGCCAGCAGCTTCGAGACAGGGGTGACCGGGGAGCTGTTTTTT | CASSFETGVTGELFF
few | TRBJ1-3 | TRBV18 | - | TGTGCCAGCTCACCAAACGCGGGGGTTGGAAACACCATATATTTT | CASSPNAGVGNTIYF
few | TRBJ1-1 | TRBV27 | - | TGTGCCAGCAGTTTTACTTACCAGACTCCGAACACTGAAGCTTTCTTT | CASSFTYQTPNTEAFF
few | TRBJ1-3 | TRBV15 | - | TGTGCCACCAGCAATCGACAGAGCTCTGGAAACACCATATATTTT | CATSNRQSSGNTIYF
- | TRBJ2-3 | TRBV5-8 | - | TGTGCCAGCAGCTTTTCGGGTGGGGGGACAGATACGCAGTATTTT | CASSFSGGGTDTQYF
few | TRBJ2-1 | TRBV15 | TRBD2 | TGTGCCACGTGCCCTTCAGTCTTAGCGGGGGGCGGTGAGCAGTTCTTC | CATCPSVLAGGGEQFF
- | TRBJ2-5 | TRBV11-2 | TRBD1 | TGTGCCAGCAGCTTGGGGACAGACGAGACCCAGTACTTC | CASSLGTDETQYF
few | TRBJ2-1 | TRBV5-6 | TRBD2 | TGTGCCAGCAGCTTGCTTTCTAGCGGGAGGACCTACAATGAGCAGTTCTTC | CASSLLSSGRTYNEQFF
- | TRBJ2-1 | TRBV27 | TRBD2 | TGTGCCACCCGGACTAGCTTCTATGAGCAGTTCTTC | CATRTSFYEQFF